This TCR beta chain was observed in a study of regulatory T cells in long-lasting Graves disease. About this clonotype itself: Just one base apart from a much larger clone, this may be a read error.

The authors built TCR beta libraries using iRepertoire HTBI primers and Arm-PCR of CDR3 regions. TCRdb re-derived calls from the multiplex PCR reads in MiXCR, one entry per CDR3 protein. The sample yields more than 350,000 distinct CDR3 sequences, more than 12% seen once. With V trimmed by 2 bases and J by 0 bases, 1 base remained unmatched. CDR3 length equals 16 residues. The V gene's germline CDR1 is MNHEY and CDR2 SMNVEV (reference sequence). Time point meaning: newly diagnosed GD, antithyroid drugs for less than 3 months. From PBMCs, RNA was extracted and then used to make the TCR library. All patients originated from an endocrinology department located in Xi'an, China. These records were also assigned to another study, of T cells in Graves' hyperthyroidism and ophthalmopathy.

The specimen comprised peripheral blood mononuclear cells (PBMCs), sampled at new diagnosis, from a patient treated with antithyroid drugs. The chain has TRBV27 and TRBJ2-3, with TRBD1 identical over 11 bases. This TCR was recovered from a young woman with Graves disease. CDR3 region: CASSLGTGGSTDTQYF. CDR3 DNA: TGTGCCAGCAGTTTAGGGACAGGGGGTAGCACAGATACGCAGTATTTT.